This is a list of T cell receptor beta chains from one sample in a study. Each CDR3 protein is one row after TCRdb ran MiXCR on the 5' RACE reads. The sample has roughly 44,000 distinct CDR3 sequences; less than 30% are singletons. The specimen sequenced was memory CD4+ T cells sorted from a lymph node. All receptors derive from a female donor with breast cancer. CDR3s include the opening cysteine and the closing phenylalanine or tryptophan. The D gene is left open where the match is weak. Size tells how often a clone was seen (once, few, many) or the class of an expanded clone, and some rows leave it out.

d_gene,j_gene,v_gene,abundance,CDR3aa,CDR3nt
NA,TRBJ2-5,TRBV6-5,NA,CASSYGLLKGETQYF,TGTGCCAGCAGTTACGGCCTTCTCAAGGGCGAGACCCAGTACTTC
NA,TRBJ1-5,TRBV12-2,NA,CASRPGLNISNQPQHF,TGTGCAAGTCGCCCGGGGCTCAACATAAGCAATCAGCCCCAGCATTTT
TRBD1,TRBJ2-7,TRBV7-9,few,CASNSLRAGGEQYF,TGTGCCAGCAACTCCTTACGGGCAGGGGGCGAGCAGTACTTC
NA,TRBJ1-4,TRBV9,few,CASSPTATNEKLFF,TGTGCCAGCAGCCCGACCGCAACTAATGAAAAACTGTTTTTT
NA,TRBJ2-1,TRBV9,NA,CASSVGSHNEQFF,TGTGCCAGCAGCGTAGGATCCCACAATGAGCAGTTCTTC
NA,TRBJ1-5,TRBV2,few,CASRGNVQPQHF,TGTGCCAGCAGGGGGAATGTTCAGCCCCAGCATTTT
TRBD1,TRBJ1-4,TRBV6-1,few,CASILDRARVKLFF,TGTGCCAGCATCCTAGACAGGGCAAGGGTAAAACTGTTTTTT
NA,TRBJ1-1,TRBV7-9,NA,CASSPPGQRMNEAFF,TGTGCCAGCAGCCCCCCCGGGCAAAGGATGAATGAAGCTTTCTTT
NA,TRBJ2-3,TRBV10-3,many,CAISENTGSTDTQYF,TGTGCCATCAGTGAGAACACAGGAAGCACAGATACGCAGTATTTT
NA,TRBJ1-5,TRBV7-6,NA,CASSLRESNQPQHF,TGTGCCAGCAGCTTGCGGGAGAGCAATCAGCCCCAGCATTTT